The T cell receptor (beta chain) described here comes from a study of OX40 agonist ivuxolimab in advanced cancers. Overall study: The patients got ivuxolimab, which is an agonistic anti-OX40 (CD134) antibody. Patients were 82.7% male with ages roughly 20 to 80, mean roughly 64. The study, taken as a whole, reports: On average, a greater number of expanded clones characterised CD8+ T cells relative to CD4+.

Blood sampling was done at baseline, cycle 4 day 1, and cycle 7 day 1. TCRdb keeps only in-frame clones here, not all; method: immunoSEQ multiplex PCR. This table holds fewer than 55,000 clones, approximately 75% found once. Turning to this clone: Antigen unknown.

From germline, CDR1 is WSHSY and CDR2 SAAADI. This CDR3 is 12 amino acids long. V lost 8 bases and J lost 9, with 16 bases in between. Source: CD4+ or CD8+ T cells sorted from blood, taken in a trial of the OX40 agonist ivuxolimab. The TCR originated in an adult with an advanced solid tumor such as melanoma, head and neck, liver or kidney cancer. The J gene is TRBJ2-5, the V gene TRBV10-2; no clear D gene. CDR3 DNA sequence: TGCGCCAGCCGGAACACCCTCTCGTCCCAGTACTTC. Translating it yields CASRNTLSSQYF.